The clone carrying this TCR beta chain turned up a few times. Its antigen is as yet unknown. The source of the sample is a study of T cell repertoires in cytomegalovirus infection. Study details: From public TCR beta signatures came an indication of both CMV infection and matching HLA type.

CDR3 size: 15 residues. The V gene lost 3 bases and the J gene lost 5 bases, with 13 bases spanning the gap. Germline CDR1 is SGHDN and CDR2 is FVKESK. In TCRdb, the reads were re-called with MiXCR into one record per CDR3 protein. This table holds fewer than 950,000 distinct CDR3 sequences, approximately 29% found once. This specimen was cultured CD8+ T cells from PBMCs, taken from culture after CMV antigen stimulation. This sequence joins TRBV14 and TRBJ2-2, with TRBD2 as a possible D gene (7 bases). The TCR originated in a human donor in good health (CMV status not recorded). Some clones in this sample may be carry-over from other donors' samples. The CDR3 DNA is TGTGCCAGCAGCCAGCGGGGGCCGGGGACCGGGGAGCTGTTTTTT. The encoded protein is CASSQRGPGTGELFF.